The T cell receptor (beta chain) under discussion was sequenced for a study of CD8 T cells in ankylosing spondylitis. Notes on the study in general: A number of the motif variants had already been described in reactive arthritis synovial fluid and blood. Disease-associated clones were CD8+ and fairly uncommon in peripheral blood. A TCR beta motif made of fewer than ten highly homologous variants seemed typical of ankylosing spondylitis blood. The authors reported significant enrichment of disease-linked clones in matched ankylosing spondylitis synovial fluid.

TCRdb passed the 5' RACE reads through MiXCR, listing each CDR3 protein once. The sample shows more than 400,000 distinct CDR3 sequences, 5.3% of them seen only once. This clonotype came up many times. Its cognate antigen is unknown. The sequence derives from a male donor with ankylosing spondylitis. Material for sequencing was blood, either unsorted or a sorted T cell fraction (not recorded which).

In DNA, the CDR3 is TGCAGTGCGAAAGGGGCAGTATACAATGAGCAGTTCTTC. Its protein product is CSAKGAVYNEQFF. The J gene is TRBJ2-1, the V gene TRBV20-1; TRBD1 is a possible D gene (5 bases). CDR3 length equals 13 residues. Germline V CDR1 and CDR2: DFQATT, SNEGSKA (reference sequence). The V end lost 6 bases, the J end lost 4 bases, and 13 bases lay between the germline ends.